Here is one T cell receptor (beta chain) with its context. Its antigen has not been determined. Qualities for individual bases were not recorded, and no much larger clone is one base off. Trimming at the junction amounts to 7 bases on V and 6 bases on J, and the germline ends lie 18 bases apart. Measured from the cysteine to the phenylalanine, the CDR3 is 14 residues long. Only CDR3 DNA remains: 42 bases, in frame from the first base. CDR1 LNHDA and CDR2 SQIVND are derived from the germline V gene (reference sequence). Library preparation used the immunoSEQ multiplex PCR assay. For the original study's pipeline: A statistical classification framework was built to diagnose cytomegalovirus status from the catalog of TCR beta chain sequences. Not all clones reach the TCRdb copy of this immuneACCESS table, which keeps in-frame sequences only. Checked studies attribute under half of the gap to unresolved V genes and leave the rest unexplained. V, J and clone size are those of that table, while D and trimming were read from the DNA. In all, the sample holds more than 250,000 clones, and roughly 87% of those were seen once. Around 3.3% of the sample rests with the top ten.

The donors belonged to the validation cohort of 90 to 150 subjects, which was separate from the approximately 700-subject first cohort. The data are from a study of cytomegalovirus exposure and HLA in healthy donors (dated by TCRdb to 2016 to 2017). Context from the whole study: According to a later analysis, one platform produced both the roughly 110 validation repertoires and the roughly 640 repertoires of the first cohort. To predict cytomegalovirus infection status, the study brought together high-throughput TCR immunosequencing, statistical association of individual TCRs with disease status, and machine learning. Besides the first cohort of roughly 640 subjects, a separate validation cohort made up of about 120 different subjects was used. The study aimed to test whether cataloging public T cell receptors could reveal signatures of past pathogen exposure. Points the paper makes about the study in general: A later analysis lacked HLA typing for the validation cohort, so it scored co-occurrence in that cohort across all 120 or so repertoires. In vitro tests confirmed that a few of the cytomegalovirus-associated TCR beta chains recognize cytomegalovirus antigens. In a later analysis, TCRs clustered in the first cohort were found to also tend to co-occur in the roughly 130 validation repertoires, with 90% to 95% of cluster scores above 0. In the study, around 150 TCR beta chains were listed as associated with cytomegalovirus. In both the original and validation cohorts, the classifier was reported to diagnose cytomegalovirus status with high specificity and sensitivity. Across donors, most TCR sequences were observed very rarely, whereas some public TCRs were present in many individuals. The authors suggested that the approach could potentially be extended to other disease states and immunological phenotypes.

The sequencing input was PBMCs. Recombination connected TRBV19 to TRBJ1-1; 6 matching bases give a weak D call of TRBD1. The TCR was taken from a woman aged 30 to 39 in good health and CMV-seronegative. The encoded CDR3 is CASTPLQGIAEAFF. The DNA sequence is TGTGCCAGTACCCCGTTACAGGGAATAGCTGAAGCTTTCTTT. Reference TRBV19 and TRBJ1-1 genes cover what lies past the CDR3, so the full variable domain is DGGITQSPKYLFRKEGQNVTLSCEQNLNHDAMYWYRQDPGQGLRLIYYSQIVNDFQKGDIAEGYSVSREKKESFPLTVTSAQKNPTAFYLCASTPLQGIAEAFFGQGTRLTVV.